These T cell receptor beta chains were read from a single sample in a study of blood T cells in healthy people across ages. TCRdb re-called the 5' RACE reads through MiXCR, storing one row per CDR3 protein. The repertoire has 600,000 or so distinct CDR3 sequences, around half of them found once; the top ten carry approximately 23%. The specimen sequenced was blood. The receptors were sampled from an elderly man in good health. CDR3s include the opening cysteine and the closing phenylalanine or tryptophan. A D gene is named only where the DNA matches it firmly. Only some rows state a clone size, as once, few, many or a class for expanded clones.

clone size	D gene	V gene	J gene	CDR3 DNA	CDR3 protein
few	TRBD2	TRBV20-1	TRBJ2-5	TGCAGTGCAGCTAGCGGGGGCGCAAAAGAGACCCAGTACTTC	CSAASGGAKETQYF
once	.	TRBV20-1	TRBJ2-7	TGCAGTGCTAGTCTTGGCGGGGACTCCTACGAGCAGTACTTC	CSASLGGDSYEQYF
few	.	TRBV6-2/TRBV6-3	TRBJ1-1	TGTGCCAGCAGTTATTGGAGGGGTACTGAAGCTTTCTTT	CASSYWRGTEAFF
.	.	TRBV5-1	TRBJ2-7	TGCGCCAGCAGCATGGCCTACGAGCAGTACTTC	CASSMAYEQYF
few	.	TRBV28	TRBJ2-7	TGTGCCAGCAGTGTATTAGCTGGGGCCTACGAGCAGTACTTC	CASSVLAGAYEQYF
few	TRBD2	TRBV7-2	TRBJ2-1	TGTGCCAGCAGCCACACCGGGACTATGCTCAATGAGCAGTTCTTC	CASSHTGTMLNEQFF
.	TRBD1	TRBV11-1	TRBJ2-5	TGTGCCAGCAGTTCATCCGGACAGGGGGTTGAGACCCAGTACTTC	CASSSSGQGVETQYF
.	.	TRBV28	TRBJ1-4	TGTGCCAGCAGTTCGGGATATGAAAAACTGTTTTTT	CASSSGYEKLFF
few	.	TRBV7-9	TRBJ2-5	TGTGCCAGCAGCCCCCAACTGATCCAAGAGACCCAGTACTTC	CASSPQLIQETQYF
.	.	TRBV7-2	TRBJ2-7	TGTGCCAGCAGCTTAGCGGCAGGGCCCACCCAGTACGAGCAGTACTTC	CASSLAAGPTQYEQYF
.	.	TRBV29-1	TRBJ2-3	TGCAGCGTTGATTTAGGAAGGGTCACAGATACGCAGTATTTT	CSVDLGRVTDTQYF
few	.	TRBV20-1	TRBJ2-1	TGCAGTGCTAGAGTGGCCTCTAACAGGTGGGGGTACAATGAGCAGTTCTTC	CSARVASNRWGYNEQFF
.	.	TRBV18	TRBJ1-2	TGTGCCAGCTCATACAGGGACGCTAACTATGGCTACACCTTC	CASSYRDANYGYTF
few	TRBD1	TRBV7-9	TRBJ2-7	TGTGCCAGCAGATCTCCGGGACAGGGGGCGGGCGAGCAGTACTTC	CASRSPGQGAGEQYF
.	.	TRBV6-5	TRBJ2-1	TGTGCCAGCAGTTACGCCGAAAACTCCTACGAGCAGTTCTTC	CASSYAENSYEQFF
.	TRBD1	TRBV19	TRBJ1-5	TGTGCCAGTAGCCTGGACAGGGATAGCAATCAGCCCCAGCATTTT	CASSLDRDSNQPQHF
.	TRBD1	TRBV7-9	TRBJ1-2	TGTGCCAACAGCTTAGGACAGGCGTTATCTAACTATGGCTACACCTTC	CANSLGQALSNYGYTF
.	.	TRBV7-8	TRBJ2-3	TGTGCCAGCAGCTTAGCCAGGGTTGGGGTTGGTGCAGATACGCAGTATTTT	CASSLARVGVGADTQYF
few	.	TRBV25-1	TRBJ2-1	TGTGCCAGCAGTGAATTAGCTGGCAATGAGCAGTTCTTC	CASSELAGNEQFF
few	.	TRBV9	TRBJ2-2	TGTGCCAGCAGCACATCCACCGGGGAGCTGTTTTTT	CASSTSTGELFF
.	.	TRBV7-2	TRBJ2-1	TGTGCCAGCAGCTTAGTCGGGAGTGGCTACAATGAGCAGTTCTTC	CASSLVGSGYNEQFF
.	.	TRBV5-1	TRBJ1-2	TGCGCCAGCAGCTTCAATCCCCTGGATGGCTACACCTTC	CASSFNPLDGYTF
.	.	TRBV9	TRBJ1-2	TGTGCCAGCAGCGCGGGAGTAGGGGAGGGTTATGGCTACACCTTC	CASSAGVGEGYGYTF
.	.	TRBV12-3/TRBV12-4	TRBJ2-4	TGTGCCAGCAAAAGAGCCCCGGGTAACCGTATTCAGTACTTC	CASKRAPGNRIQYF
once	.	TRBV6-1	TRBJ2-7	TGTGGCAGCAGTGATAGGGCAGGACGGGGCTCCTACGAGCAGTACTTC	CGSSDRAGRGSYEQYF
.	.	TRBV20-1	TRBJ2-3	TGCAGTGCTGGAGCGGGAAAGGGGGGCACAGATACGCAGTATTTT	CSAGAGKGGTDTQYF
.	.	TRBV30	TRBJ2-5	TGTGCCTGGAACTCAGGCGAGCCCCTGGCAGGGCAGTACTTC	CAWNSGEPLAGQYF
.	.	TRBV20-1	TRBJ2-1	TGCAGTGCTAGGCCGCGTAGGGAGGCCTACAATGAGCAGTTCTTC	CSARPRREAYNEQFF
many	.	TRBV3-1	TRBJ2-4	TGTGCCAGCAGCCAATCGGTCAAAAACATTCAGTACTTC	CASSQSVKNIQYF
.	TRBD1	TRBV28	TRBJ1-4	TGTGCCAGCAGCCCGGGGACAGGGGGATGGACTAATGAAAAACTGTTTTTT	CASSPGTGGWTNEKLFF
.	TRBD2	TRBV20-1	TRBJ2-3	TGCAGTGCTCCTCTTGCGGGGGGATTTACAGATACGCAGTATTTT	CSAPLAGGFTDTQYF
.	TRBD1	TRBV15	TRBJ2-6	TGTGCATACAGGGGGCGCCAGTCTGGGGCCAACGTCCTGACTTTC	CAYRGRQSGANVLTF
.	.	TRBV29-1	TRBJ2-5	TGCAGCGTTGACGTTGGGAGGGAGACCCAGTACTTC	CSVDVGRETQYF
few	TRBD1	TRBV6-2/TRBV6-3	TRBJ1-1	TGTGCCAGCAGTTACCCTGCAGGGGGCCGGCTGAACACTGAAGCTTTCTTT	CASSYPAGGRLNTEAFF
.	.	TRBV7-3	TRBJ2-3	TGTGCCAGCAGCTTAGGAGGCTCGCCAGATACGCAGTATTTT	CASSLGGSPDTQYF
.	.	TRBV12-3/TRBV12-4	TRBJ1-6	TGTGCCAGCAGTTCGGTGTCACCCCTCCACTTT	CASSSVSPLHF
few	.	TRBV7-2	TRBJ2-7	TGTGCCAGCAGCTTATATCGGACAGTATCCTACGAGCAGTACTTC	CASSLYRTVSYEQYF
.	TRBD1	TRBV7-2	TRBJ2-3	TGTGCCAGCAGCTTAGGTGGGCAGGGGGCGAGAGATACGCGGTATTTT	CASSLGGQGARDTRYF
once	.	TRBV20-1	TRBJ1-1	TGCAGTGCTAGGGTGTCAGGGTACACTGAAGCTTTCTTT	CSARVSGYTEAFF
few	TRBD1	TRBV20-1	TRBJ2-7	TGCAGTGCTACAGTCTTGGACAGGGCTGACGAGCAGTACTTC	CSATVLDRADEQYF
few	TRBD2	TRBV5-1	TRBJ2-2	TGCGCCAGCAGCTTGAGCGGGAAGAACACCGGGGAGCTGTTTTTT	CASSLSGKNTGELFF
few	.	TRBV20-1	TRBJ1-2	TGCAGTGCTAGAGATGGCCGGGGGTTAGGCTACACCTTC	CSARDGRGLGYTF
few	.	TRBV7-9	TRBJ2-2	TGTGCCAGCAGACCCACTGGCACCGGGGAGCTGTTTTTT	CASRPTGTGELFF
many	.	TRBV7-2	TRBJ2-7	TGTGCCAGCAGCGTTACAGGTTCCTACGAGCAGTACTTC	CASSVTGSYEQYF
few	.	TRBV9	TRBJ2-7	TGTGCCAGCAGCCCAGCCGGCTCTGGCTACGAGCAGTACTTC	CASSPAGSGYEQYF